This TCR beta chain came from a study of T cell clonality in common variable immunodeficiency. Overall study results and limits: Compared with healthy controls, CVID subjects showed increased TCRbeta clonality, mostly in about a third. T cell subpopulation sequencing would be needed to explain CVID clonality.

Ten or more counts support this clone. Its matching antigen is unknown. The CDR3 is cut off 3 residues early in the read; its end comes from the germline J gene. TCRdb keeps only in-frame clones here, not all; method: immunoSEQ multiplex PCR. This sample carries about 43,000 clones, none of them present only once. There are 15 residues in the CDR3. The trim removed 4 bases at V and 2 bases at J, leaving 5 bases unmatched. CDR1 is PRHDT and CDR2 is FYEKMQ in the germline V gene (reference sequence). The sequenced sample was peripheral blood mononuclear cells. The receptor was derived from a person aged 18 to 75 in good health. The rearrangement joins TRBV13 to TRBJ1-2, with 9 bases identical to TRBD1. The CDR3 reads CASSSGQGTNYGYTF. CDR3 DNA, as far as it was read: TGTGCCAGCAGCTCCGGACAGGGGACAAACTATGGC. The complete variable domain, with remaining parts taken from reference TRBV13 and TRBJ1-2, reads AAGVIQSPRHLIKEKRETATLKCYPIPRHDTVYWYQQGPGQDPQFLISFYEKMQSDKGSIPDRFSAQQFSDYHSELNMSSLELGDSALYFCASSSGQGTNYGYTFGSGTRLTVV.